The 7 T cell receptor beta chains in this list originate from one sample, sequenced in a study of cytomegalovirus exposure and HLA in healthy donors. The PCR used 60 Vbeta and 13 Jbeta primers. Using immunoSEQ multiplex PCR, the repertoire was profiled, and TCRdb retains in-frame clones only, with some absent. The sample's table shows around 52,000 clones. The sample was PBMCs. These receptors all come from a woman aged 50 to 60 in good health and CMV-seropositive.

The gene calls are TRBV10-1 and TRBJ2-7; D is ambiguous. The germline CDR1 and CDR2 sequences are WNHNN and SYGVQD (reference sequence). V shed 5 bases and J shed 4 bases, with 3 bases lying between them. The length of the CDR3 is 10 residues. CDR3 protein: CASSRYEQYF. In DNA form, the CDR3 reads TGCGCCAGCAGTCGTTACGAGCAGTACTTC.

The J gene is TRBJ2-5, the V gene TRBV30, with D hard to call. The CDR3 is 13 amino acids. The germline CDR1 and CDR2 sequences are GTSNPN and SVGIG (reference sequence). V lost 0 bases, J lost 2 bases, and 7 bases lay in between. CDR3: CAWSVNLQETQYF. The DNA for the CDR3 is TGTGCCTGGAGTGTTAACTTGCAAGAGACCCAGTACTTC. The full variable domain, rest sourced from reference TRBV30 and TRBJ2-5, is SQTIHQWPATLVQPVGSPLSLECTVEGTSNPNLYWYRQAAGRGLQLLFYSVGIGQISSEVPQNLSASRPQDRQFILSSKKLLLSDSGFYLCAWSVNLQETQYFGPGTRLLVL.

This chain joins TRBV5-1 and TRBJ1-4, with D unresolved. The CDR3 runs to 14 residues. Germline V gene sequence: CDR1 SGHRS, CDR2 YFSETQ. V was shortened by 1 base and J by 6 bases, with 10 bases between the two germline ends. In DNA, the CDR3 is TGCGCCAGCAGCTTGACGGGAGGCCATGAAAAACTGTTTTTT. This encodes CASSLTGGHEKLFF.

The V call is TRBV6-1, the J call TRBJ1-2, with a tentative D call TRBD1 (6 bases). Trimming stripped 6 bases from V and 3 bases from J, with 11 bases between. The CDR3 runs to 13 residues. From germline, CDR1 is MNHNS and CDR2 SASEGT. The CDR3 region has the DNA TGTGCCAGCAGGGAGACAGGAGACTATGGCTACACCTTC. Protein sequence: CASRETGDYGYTF.

The chain couples TRBV6-1 to TRBJ1-1; D is undetermined. Germline loops: CDR1 MNHNS, CDR2 SASEGT. With 2 bases removed from V and 6 bases from J, the gap between germline ends came to 7 bases. The CDR3 length is 12 residues. The CDR3 nucleotides are TGTGCCAGCAGTGAACAGATGGCTGAAGCTTTCTTT. Amino acids: CASSEQMAEAFF.

V usage is TRBV5-1 and J usage is TRBJ1-1; D is unclear. Per the germline V gene, CDR1 is SGHRS and CDR2 is YFSETQ. The ends were cut back, 0 bases at V and 5 bases at J, with 5 bases in the middle. This CDR3 spans 12 amino acids. CDR3 bases: TGCGCCAGCAGCTTGGACGGGACTGAAGCTTTCTTT. This codes for CASSLDGTEAFF.

The chain couples TRBV6-4 to TRBJ2-7; 8 nucleotides agree with TRBD2. Germline CDR1 MRHNA, CDR2 SNTAGT. The V and J ends lost 2 bases and 9 bases, in that order; junction bases with no gene match: 12. The CDR3 has 15 amino acids. CDR3 region: CASSDLREGNFGQYF. The CDR3 coding sequence is TGTGCCAGCAGTGACCTACGGGAGGGCAACTTTGGGCAGTACTTC.